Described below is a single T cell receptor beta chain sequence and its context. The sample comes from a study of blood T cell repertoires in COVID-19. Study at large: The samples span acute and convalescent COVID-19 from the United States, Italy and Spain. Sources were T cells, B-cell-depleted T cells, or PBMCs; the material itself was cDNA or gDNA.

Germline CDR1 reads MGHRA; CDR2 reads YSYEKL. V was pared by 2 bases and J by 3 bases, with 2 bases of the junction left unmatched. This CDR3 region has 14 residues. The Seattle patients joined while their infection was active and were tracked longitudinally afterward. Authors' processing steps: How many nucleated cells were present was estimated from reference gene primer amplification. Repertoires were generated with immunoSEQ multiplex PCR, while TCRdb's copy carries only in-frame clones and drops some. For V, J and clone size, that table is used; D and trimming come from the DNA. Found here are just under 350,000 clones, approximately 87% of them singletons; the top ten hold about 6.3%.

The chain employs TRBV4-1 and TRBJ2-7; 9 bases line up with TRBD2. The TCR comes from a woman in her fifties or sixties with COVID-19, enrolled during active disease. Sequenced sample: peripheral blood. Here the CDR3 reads CASSQSSGNYEQYF. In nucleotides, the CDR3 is TGCGCCAGCAGCCAATCTAGCGGGAACTACGAGCAGTACTTC.